This entry lists 4 T cell receptor beta chains sequenced from one sample in a study of beta chain bispecific antibodies for T cell cancers. Study outcomes and limitations: In these mixed samples, most targeted TRBV reads derived from the leukemia cell line.

Expansion lasted 3 days, with either anti-CD3 antibody OKT3 or CD3/CD28 beads. These receptors are not linked to any known antigen. Each CDR3 protein is one row after TCRdb ran MiXCR on the 5' RACE reads. The repertoire has about 20,000 distinct CDR3 sequences, approximately 2.6% of them found once; the top ten carry 30% to 35%. The specimen was healthy donor T cells cultured with leukemia cells. The source of these receptors is a human donor in good health. Some clones in this sample may be carry-over from other donors' samples.

This clonotype has ten or more counts. The chain joins TRBV7-2 to TRBJ2-7; D may be TRBD1 (6 bases). CDR1 is SGHTA, CDR2 FQGNSA, per germline. The CDR3 runs 15 residues. Trimming removed 3 bases from V and 0 bases from J, with 12 bases in between. The CDR3 region has the DNA TGTGCCAGCAGCTTCCGGGACAAGAGCTCCTACGAGCAGTACTTC. Encoded protein: CASSFRDKSSYEQYF.

This clonotype showed up many times. This chain uses TRBV15 with TRBJ2-3, with a tentative D call TRBD2 (5 bases). CDR3 size: 16 residues. Germline CDR1 is LNHNV and CDR2 is YYDKDF (reference sequence). Trimming removed 3 bases from V and 2 bases from J, with 15 bases in between. The CDR3 bases are TGTGCCACCAGCAGTGCGTCAAGCGGATTCACAGATACGCAGTATTTT. Translated: CATSSASSGFTDTQYF.

This chain uses TRBV3-1 with TRBJ1-1; D remains ambiguous. V lost 1 base to trimming and J lost 1 base, with 7 bases between them. The germline gives CDR1 LGHDT, CDR2 YNNKEL (reference sequence). The CDR3 spans 14 residues. In nucleotides, the CDR3 is TGTGCCAGCAGCCAAGGGGCAGCGAACACTGAAGCTTTCTTT. Its translation: CASSQGAANTEAFF.

This clonotype was recorded many times. The chain joins TRBV20-1 to TRBJ2-2, with TRBD1 as a possible D gene (6 bases). The germline CDR1 and CDR2 sequences are DFQATT and SNEGSKA (reference sequence). CDR3 size: 14 residues. V dropped 5 bases and J dropped 6 bases, with 16 bases sitting between them. This CDR3 reads CSALGHNGPGELFF. DNA of the CDR3: TGCAGTGCTTTGGGACACAACGGCCCCGGGGAGCTGTTTTTT.